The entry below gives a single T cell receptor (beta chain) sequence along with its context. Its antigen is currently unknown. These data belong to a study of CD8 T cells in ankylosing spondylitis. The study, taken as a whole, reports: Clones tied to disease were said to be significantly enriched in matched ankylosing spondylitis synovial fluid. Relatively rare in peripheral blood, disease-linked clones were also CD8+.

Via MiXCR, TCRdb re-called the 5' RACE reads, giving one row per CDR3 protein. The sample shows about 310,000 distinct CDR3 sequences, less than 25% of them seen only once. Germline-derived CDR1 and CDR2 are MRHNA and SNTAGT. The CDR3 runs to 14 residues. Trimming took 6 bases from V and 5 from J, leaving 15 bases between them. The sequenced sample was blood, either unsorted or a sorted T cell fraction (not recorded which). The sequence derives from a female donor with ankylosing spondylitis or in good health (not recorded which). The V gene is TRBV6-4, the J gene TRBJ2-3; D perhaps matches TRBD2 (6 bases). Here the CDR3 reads CASSPRGEEDTQYF. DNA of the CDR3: TGTGCCAGCAGCCCCCGTGGGGAGGAAGATACGCAGTATTTT.